This TCR beta chain was captured in a study of blood T cell repertoires in COVID-19. Across the whole study: Samples representing acute and convalescent COVID-19 were sourced from the United States, Italy and Spain.

The method was immunoSEQ multiplex PCR; TCRdb's version includes in-frame clones alone and lacks a portion of them. The sample shows roughly 340,000 clones, roughly 90% of them seen only once. The V and J ends lost 3 bases and 2 bases respectively, with 13 bases between them. The CDR3 length is 15 residues. Germline CDR1 reads LGHNA; CDR2 reads YSLEER. Specimen: peripheral blood. The rearrangement links TRBV4-3 to TRBJ1-2; the D gene is possibly TRBD1 (5 bases). The clonotype comes from a woman between 25 and 40 years old with COVID-19, enrolled during active disease. CDR3 nucleotide sequence: TGCGCCAGCAGCCAGGGGGGGGACCCCAACTATGGCTACACCTTC. This translates into CASSQGGDPNYGYTF.